This passage covers 7 T cell receptor beta chains from one sample sequenced in a study of blood T cell repertoires in COVID-19. The data were produced by immunoSEQ multiplex PCR, yet TCRdb's version contains in-frame clones alone and is incomplete. The data show approximately 89,000 clones, around 81% seen once. Sequencing used peripheral blood. The receptors shown here come from a woman between 65 and 79 years old with active or convalescent COVID-19.

The chain recombines TRBV7-2 with TRBJ1-2; a possible D gene is TRBD1 (5 bases). The germline CDR1 and CDR2 sequences are SGHTA and FQGNSA. The CDR3 runs 15 residues. V lost 5 bases and J 5 bases, leaving 18 bases between the germline ends. CDR3 nucleotides: TGTGCCAGCAGCGGTAGGGTCGGGGGGAGATATGGCTACACCTTC. This sequence encodes CASSGRVGGRYGYTF.

CDR3: CASSEEGQGGNQPQHF. In DNA, the CDR3 is TGTGCCAGCTCAGAGGAGGGACAGGGTGGCAATCAGCCCCAGCATTTT. The chain carries TRBV18 and TRBJ1-5; the match to TRBD1 covers 9 bases. The CDR3 spans 16 residues. V lost 5 bases, J lost 2 bases, and 7 bases stayed unmatched. Germline V gives CDR1 KGHSH, CDR2 LQKENI.

The chain employs TRBV5-4 and TRBJ1-1; TRBD1 is a possible D gene (6 bases). Looked up from germline, CDR1 is SGHNT and CDR2 is YYREEE (reference sequence). The CDR3 loop spans 13 amino acids. V shed 4 bases and J shed 1 base, with 8 bases lying between them. CDR3: CASSPGQNTEAFF. CDR3 bases: TGTGCCAGCAGCCCGGGACAGAACACTGAAGCTTTCTTT.

The chain is built from TRBV19 and TRBJ1-3; D unclear. This CDR3 has 13 residues. Germline V lookup: CDR1 LNHDA, CDR2 SQIVND (reference sequence). Trimming removed 7 bases from V and 4 bases from J, with 11 bases in between. CDR3: CASTVDLGNTIYF. In nucleotides, the CDR3 is TGTGCCAGTACCGTAGATCTGGGAAACACCATATATTTT.

V usage is TRBV6-5 and J usage is TRBJ1-1; no clear D. Trimming took off 2 bases at V and 7 bases at J, with 5 bases between the two ends. The length of the CDR3 is 11 residues. CDR1 is MNHEY, CDR2 SVGAGI, per germline. The CDR3 DNA reads as TGTGCCAGCAGTTACGCCGGTGAAGCTTTCTTT. It encodes CASSYAGEAFF.

The chain joins TRBV7-2 to TRBJ2-3; 10 nucleotides line up with TRBD2. The CDR3 consists of 14 residues. The V gene's germline CDR1 is SGHTA and CDR2 FQGNSA. The CDR3 sequence: CVTASGGWADTQYF. The CDR3 region has the DNA TGTGTCACGGCTAGCGGGGGCTGGGCAGATACGCAGTATTTT.

The chain links TRBV28 to TRBJ2-7; tentative D call: TRBD2 (7 bases). The germline V gene encodes CDR1 MDHEN and CDR2 SYDVKM. The CDR3 spans 15 residues. Trimming shortened V by 8 bases and J by 2 bases, and 19 bases separated the two germline ends. The CDR3, as DNA: TGTGCCAGCGCTCGCGGGGGCGCAAAAACCTACGAGCAGTACTTC. Translating it yields CASARGGAKTYEQYF.